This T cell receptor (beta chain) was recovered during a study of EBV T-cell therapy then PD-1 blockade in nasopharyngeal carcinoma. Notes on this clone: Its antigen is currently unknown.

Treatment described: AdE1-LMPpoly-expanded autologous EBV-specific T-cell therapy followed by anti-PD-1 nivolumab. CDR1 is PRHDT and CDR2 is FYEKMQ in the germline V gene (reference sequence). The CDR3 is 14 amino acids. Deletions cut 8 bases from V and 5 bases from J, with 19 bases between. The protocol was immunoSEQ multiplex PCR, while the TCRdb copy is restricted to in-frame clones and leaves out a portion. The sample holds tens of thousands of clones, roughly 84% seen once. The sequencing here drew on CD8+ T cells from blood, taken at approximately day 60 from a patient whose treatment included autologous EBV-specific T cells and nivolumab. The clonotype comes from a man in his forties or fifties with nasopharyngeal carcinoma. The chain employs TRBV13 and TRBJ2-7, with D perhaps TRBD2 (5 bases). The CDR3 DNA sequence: TGTGCCAGCTTGGGATTATCGTTCGGGAACGAGCAGTACTTC. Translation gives CASLGLSFGNEQYF.